The 15 T cell receptor beta chains in this list originate from one sample, sequenced in a study of T cell changes during pregnancy in multiple sclerosis. The data were produced by immunoSEQ multiplex PCR, yet TCRdb's version contains in-frame clones alone and is incomplete. The sample holds under 100,000 clones, about 96% seen once. The sequencing used peripheral blood, collected in the second trimester of pregnancy. The origin of the receptors is a female donor with multiple sclerosis, enrolled in a pregnancy study.

The V gene is TRBV29-1, the J gene TRBJ1-1; D is unclear. The CDR3 spans 11 residues. Germline lookup yields CDR1 SQVTM and CDR2 ANQGSEA. Trimming removed 4 bases at V and 6 bases at J, with 9 bases between. In nucleotides, the CDR3 is TGCAGCGTTGCAAAGGGAGCTGAAGCTTTCTTT. Translated: CSVAKGAEAFF.

The chain recombines TRBV5-6 with TRBJ2-3; TRBD1 matches 7 bases. The V gene's germline CDR1 is SGHDT and CDR2 YYEEEE. The CDR3 runs to 14 residues. J gave up 4 bases and V 5 bases, and 7 bases lay outside the gene matches. The CDR3 loop is CASRATTGSDTQYF. The CDR3 coding sequence is TGTGCCAGCAGGGCGACGACAGGGTCAGATACGCAGTATTTT. Variable domain in full (rest from reference TRBV5-6 and TRBJ2-3): DAGVTQSPTHLIKTRGQQVTLRCSPKSGHDTVSWYQQALGQGPQFIFQYYEEEERQRGNFPDRFSGHQFPNYSSELNVNALLLGDSALYLCASRATTGSDTQYFGPGTRLTVL.

The chain employs TRBV6-6 and TRBJ1-2, with no clear D. V lost 5 bases, J lost 8 bases, and 15 bases lay in between. CDR1 is MNHNY, CDR2 SVGAGI, per germline (reference sequence). The CDR3 length is 13 residues. The CDR3 bases are TGTGCCAGCAGTCTCGACGGTGTGAGGGGCTACACCTTC. Translation: CASSLDGVRGYTF.

V and J are TRBV5-1 and TRBJ1-2; 7 nucleotides line up with TRBD1. With V trimmed by 4 bases and J by 8 bases, 5 bases remained unmatched. Germline lookup yields CDR1 SGHRS and CDR2 YFSETQ. This CDR3 region has 12 residues. CDR3 residues: CASSATGNGYTF. The CDR3 DNA reads as TGCGCCAGCAGCGCGACAGGGAACGGCTACACCTTC.

The chain recombines TRBV15 with TRBJ1-2; D gene uncertain. Germline loops: CDR1 LNHNV, CDR2 YYDKDF (reference sequence). Trimming took 1 base from V and 2 from J, leaving 5 bases between them. This CDR3 has 13 amino acids. The DNA of the CDR3 is TGTGCCACCAGCAGAGCAGGAAACTATGGCTACACCTTC. Translation: CATSRAGNYGYTF.

This clone appeared a single time. This chain uses TRBV4-1 with TRBJ1-2, with 9 bases lining up with TRBD1. Germline trimming cut 2 bases from V and 4 bases from J; bases unmatched to any gene: 8. The germline V gene encodes CDR1 MGHRA and CDR2 YSYEKL. CDR3 length equals 16 residues. This chain's CDR3 is CASSQTGTGISYGYTF. The CDR3 nucleotides read TGCGCCAGCAGCCAAACCGGGACAGGGATCTCCTATGGCTACACCTTC.

The chain couples TRBV6-4 to TRBJ1-1, with 10 nucleotides matching TRBD1. The V gene end was trimmed by 6 bases and the J gene end by 9 bases; junction bases not matched to a gene: 7. Germline CDR1 is MRHNA and CDR2 is SNTAGT. The CDR3 totals 13 residues. The CDR3 region is CASRDRDRGKAFF. CDR3 in DNA: TGTGCCAGCAGAGACCGGGACAGGGGTAAAGCTTTCTTT.

The J gene is TRBJ1-2, the V gene TRBV28; weak D call: TRBD1 (6 bases). The V end was cut by 1 base, the J end by 8 bases, with 17 bases between. Looked up from germline, CDR1 is MDHEN and CDR2 is SYDVKM. The CDR3 length is 15 residues. DNA for the CDR3: TGTGCCAGCAGTTTATCCGCAACAGGGCGGAGGGGCTACACCTTC. It codes for CASSLSATGRRGYTF.

This clone was detected once. The chain links TRBV27 to TRBJ1-2, with D possibly TRBD1 on 5 matching bases. V shed 5 bases and J shed 5 bases, with 12 bases lying between them. Germline V gives CDR1 MNHEY, CDR2 SMNVEV (reference sequence). The CDR3 totals 13 residues. In DNA, the CDR3 is TGTGCCAGCAGTCTGGGACTCGCGTATGGCTACACCTTC. This sequence encodes CASSLGLAYGYTF.

The chain couples TRBV7-9 to TRBJ2-1; 10 bases fit TRBD2. The CDR3 length is 12 residues. Per the germline V gene, CDR1 is SEHNR and CDR2 is FQNEAQ (reference sequence). V shed 5 bases, J shed 15 bases, and the junction held 7 bases outside the gene matches. CDR3 bases: TGTGCCAGCAGCGGGGGACTAGCGAGGCCGTTCTTC. It specifies CASSGGLARPFF.

This chain links TRBV30 with TRBJ2-7, with 11 bases that match TRBD1. In germline, CDR1 is GTSNPN, CDR2 SVGIG (reference sequence). The CDR3 loop spans 12 amino acids. V trimming: 5 bases; J trimming: 6 bases; junction bases outside the gene matches: 3. CDR3 coding DNA: TGTGCCTGGGGACAGGGGGCGCCCGAGCAGTACTTC. Its protein is CAWGQGAPEQYF.

V is TRBV4-3 and J is TRBJ2-5; a weak D match, TRBD2 (6 bases). The germline gives CDR1 LGHNA, CDR2 YSLEER. The CDR3 is 15 amino acids. V lost 0 bases and J lost 5, with 13 bases in between. In nucleotides, the CDR3 is TGCGCCAGCAGCCAAGAGGGGGGAGCGGATGAGACCCAGTACTTC. Translation gives CASSQEGGADETQYF.

The chain uses TRBV29-1 and TRBJ2-7; D is unclear. Per the germline V gene, CDR1 is SQVTM and CDR2 is ANQGSEA. Trimming removed 0 bases at V and 5 bases at J, with 11 bases between. The CDR3 runs to 13 residues. This CDR3 is CSVEEVIAHEQYF. In DNA form, the CDR3 reads TGCAGCGTTGAAGAGGTAATAGCCCACGAGCAGTACTTC.

This chain links TRBV19 with TRBJ1-5, with D possibly TRBD1 on 5 matching bases. This CDR3 is built from 14 residues. Deletions cut 3 bases from V and 1 base from J, with 7 bases between. Germline CDR1 is LNHDA and CDR2 is SQIVND (reference sequence). The CDR3 spells CASSIGGSNQPQHF. The CDR3 DNA is TGTGCCAGTAGTATTGGGGGGAGCAATCAGCCCCAGCATTTT. The full variable domain, rest sourced from reference TRBV19 and TRBJ1-5, is DGGITQSPKYLFRKEGQNVTLSCEQNLNHDAMYWYRQDPGQGLRLIYYSQIVNDFQKGDIAEGYSVSREKKESFPLTVTSAQKNPTAFYLCASSIGGSNQPQHFGDGTRLSIL.

The CDR3 DNA follows: TGCGCCAGCAGCCAAGTGTTACGATCGGACTATGGCTACACCTTC. Translating it yields CASSQVLRSDYGYTF. The chain combines TRBV4-1 with TRBJ1-2; D call uncertain. Trimming removed 1 base from V and 3 bases from J, with 12 bases in between. The CDR3 spans 15 residues. The germline CDR1 and CDR2 sequences are MGHRA and YSYEKL.